This record looks at one T cell receptor (beta chain) sequence and its context. This clone showed up just once. Its antigen is not yet known. Within one base of it there is no much larger clone, and no base qualities were kept. According to the germline V gene, CDR1 reads SGHTA and CDR2 reads FQGTGA. Compared with germline, V lacks 5 bases and J lacks 7 bases; bases without a gene match: 13. Spanning cysteine to phenylalanine, the CDR3 consists of 17 amino acids. The DNA shown is the 51-base CDR3, in frame from base 1. Patients with autoimmune disease history or receiving systemic immunosuppression were excluded from the trial. In every dose cohort, peripheral blood was drawn for TCR sequencing at baseline, cycle 4 day 1, and cycle 7 day 1. Samples came from an open-label, multicenter, first-in-human phase I dose-escalation trial of ivuxolimab. The trial enrolled adults with locally advanced or metastatic head and neck squamous cell, hepatocellular, melanoma or renal cell carcinoma. CD4+ and CD8+ T cells were sorted separately from peripheral blood before TCR sequencing.

The sample belongs to a study of OX40 agonist ivuxolimab in advanced cancers. Concerning the study at large: Ivuxolimab was a fully human IgG2 agonistic monoclonal antibody targeting the costimulatory receptor OX40 (CD134). Of the approximately 54 patients in dose escalation, about 19 had hepatocellular carcinoma, some 15 had melanoma, 9 had renal cell carcinoma and 9 had head and neck cancer. Intravenous ivuxolimab was administered to patients every 2 weeks at six dose levels: 0.01, 0.1, 0.3, 1.5, 3 and 10 mg/kg. The paper reports the monotherapy dose-escalation portion (N of about 50 patients) of the phase I ivuxolimab trial. The point of sequencing TCRbeta in the periphery was to test whether ivuxolimab changed TCR sequence diversity and drove clonal T-cell expansion. Prior anti-PD-1, anti-PD-L1 or anti-CTLA-4 therapy was permitted, and checkpoint inhibitors had been received by about 37% of dose-escalation patients. A male proportion of around 80% and a mean age of approximately 62 years, ranging from about 20 to 79, were recorded for the dose-escalation cohort. Three dose-escalation patients achieved partial responses, one with hepatocellular carcinoma and two with cutaneous melanoma.

The research as a whole found: Low levels of normalized T-cell clonal expansion were also seen in some patients who did not respond. In partial responders in the 0.1-3.0 mg/kg groups, normalized peripheral clonal expansion was found to be among the lowest, especially among CD8+ T cells. After ivuxolimab, CD8+ T cells had more expanded clones than CD4+ T cells on average. Clonal expansion of both CD4+ and CD8+ blood T cells was observed from baseline to week 6 at doses 0.1 to 3.0 mg/kg. The antigen specificity of the peripheral T cells that underwent clonal expansion was not determined.

Genomic DNA was isolated from the sorted cells so that the TCRbeta CDR3 region could be sequenced. TCRbeta CDR3 regions were sequenced using the immunoSEQ Assay. The table was pulled from immuneACCESS by TCRdb, which kept in-frame rearrangements only. Such tables lose some clones; where checked, under half of the loss comes from unresolved V genes, and the rest has no known cause. Here the sample has about 84,000 clones; 75% to 90% occur a single time. Under 0.25% of the sample goes to the ten largest clones. Sequenced here: CD4+ or CD8+ T cells sorted from blood, sampled in a trial of the OX40 agonist ivuxolimab. This TCR was recovered from an adult with an advanced solid tumor such as melanoma, head and neck, liver or kidney cancer. Recombination linked TRBV7-3 to TRBJ2-1, and 11 junctional nucleotides match TRBD2. The CDR3 reads as follows: CASSPPGLAGGTNEQFF. In nucleotides, the sequence is TGTGCCAGCAGCCCACCAGGCCTAGCGGGGGGCACGAATGAGCAGTTCTTC.